The 16 T cell receptor beta chains below were found in one sample sequenced in a study of cytomegalovirus exposure and HLA in healthy donors. The protocol was immunoSEQ multiplex PCR, while the TCRdb copy is restricted to in-frame clones and leaves out a portion. The sample has under 200,000 clones, less than 90% seen once. The specimen sequenced was PBMCs. These receptors were collected from a young woman in good health and CMV-seronegative.

The V and J genes are TRBV7-2 and TRBJ1-1; TRBD1 aligns across 7 bases. From germline, CDR1 is SGHTA and CDR2 FQGNSA. J was trimmed by 4 bases and V by 5 bases; bases with no gene match: 7. The CDR3 runs 14 residues. The chain's CDR3 is CASSIGQAITEAFF. CDR3 DNA: TGTGCCAGCAGCATCGGACAGGCCATCACTGAAGCTTTCTTT.

The V and J genes are TRBV27 and TRBJ2-7; TRBD1 matches at 10 bases. J gave up 4 bases and V 5 bases, and 5 bases lay outside the gene matches. The length of the CDR3 is 14 residues. Germline values: CDR1 MNHEY, CDR2 SMNVEV (reference sequence). In DNA form, the CDR3 reads TGTGCCAGCAGTCCCCGGACAGGGGGTTACGAGCAGTACTTC. Translated: CASSPRTGGYEQYF.

J is TRBJ2-2 and V is TRBV29-1; the D gene is possibly TRBD1 (5 bases). CDR1 and CDR2 from the germline V gene are SQVTM and ANQGSEA. The CDR3 runs to 13 residues. Trimming pared 6 bases from V and 2 bases from J, leaving 10 bases between. CDR3 nucleotide sequence: TGCAGCGTCCAGGGAAGAAACACCGGGGAGCTGTTTTTT. Encoded protein: CSVQGRNTGELFF.

The chain carries TRBV5-1 and TRBJ2-1; 13 bases are shared with TRBD2. Germline V gene lookup returns CDR1 SGHRS and CDR2 YFSETQ. Unmatched junction bases numbered 6, after V lost 0 bases and J lost 12 bases. This CDR3 comprises 15 residues. The chain's CDR3 is CASSLAPGTSGAQFF. CDR3 nucleotides: TGCGCCAGCAGCTTGGCCCCCGGGACTAGCGGGGCGCAGTTCTTC. Together with reference TRBV5-1 and TRBJ2-1, the CDR3 gives the full variable domain: KAGVTQTPRYLIKTRGQQVTLSCSPISGHRSVSWYQQTPGQGLQFLFEYFSETQRNKGNFPGRFSGRQFSNSRSEMNVSTLELGDSALYLCASSLAPGTSGAQFFGPGTRLTVL.

A single count supports this clone. The chain is built from TRBV7-9 and TRBJ2-5; maybe TRBD2 (6 bases). V was clipped by 5 bases and J by 1 base, with 14 bases between them. In germline, CDR1 is SEHNR, CDR2 FQNEAQ (reference sequence). CDR3 size: 15 residues. The CDR3 DNA follows: TGTGCCAGCAGCCTATGGGCGGGGAGCCAAGAGACCCAGTACTTC. Its translation: CASSLWAGSQETQYF.

The chain joins TRBV7-2 to TRBJ1-3; D possibly corresponds to TRBD1 (6 bases). CDR1 and CDR2 from the germline V gene are SGHTA and FQGNSA. The CDR3 length is 15 residues. Trimming pared 4 bases from V and 2 bases from J, leaving 12 bases between. The CDR3, as DNA: TGTGCCAGCAGCTCATCCGGGACAACTGGAAACACCATATATTTT. Its protein is CASSSSGTTGNTIYF.

The CDR3 is CASSRSRVGNQPQHF. CDR3 DNA: TGTGCCAGCAGCCGATCCCGGGTAGGCAATCAGCCCCAGCATTTT. V gene TRBV2 combines with J gene TRBJ1-5; D call uncertain. Germline V gene lookup returns CDR1 SNHLY and CDR2 FYNNEI. This CDR3 is built from 15 residues. V was clipped by 6 bases and J by 2 bases, with 14 bases between them.

The J gene is TRBJ2-2, the V gene TRBV7-9; a weak D match, TRBD2 (6 bases). The CDR3 length is 16 residues. Germline V gene data show CDR1 as SEHNR and CDR2 as FQNEAQ (reference sequence). V lost 1 base and J lost 1, with 10 bases in between. The DNA for the CDR3 is TGTGCCAGCAGCTTAGTCGGGACTCTGAACACCGGGGAGCTGTTTTTT. It encodes CASSLVGTLNTGELFF.

The chain couples TRBV4-3 to TRBJ1-1, with TRBD1 as a possible D gene (5 bases). Germline V gives CDR1 LGHNA, CDR2 YSLEER. V dropped 0 bases and J dropped 4 bases, with 12 bases sitting between them. The CDR3 spans 15 residues. The CDR3 coding sequence is TGCGCCAGCAGCCAAGAATGGGGGGGTGGCACTGAAGCTTTCTTT. Translation gives CASSQEWGGGTEAFF.

V and J are TRBV19 and TRBJ2-3; D gene uncertain. Germline CDR1 LNHDA, CDR2 SQIVND (reference sequence). The CDR3 extends over 14 amino acids. V lost 0 bases and J 4 bases, leaving 8 bases between the germline ends. The CDR3 here is CASSIDGRPDTQYF. The CDR3, as DNA: TGTGCCAGTAGTATAGACGGCAGGCCAGATACGCAGTATTTT.

This rearrangement joins TRBV28 to TRBJ1-4; 7 positions match TRBD1. Germline V gives CDR1 MDHEN, CDR2 SYDVKM. V lost 7 bases, J lost 4 bases, and 3 bases stayed unmatched. The CDR3 has 13 residues. CDR3 nucleotide sequence: TGTGCCAGCATGAACAGGGGTAATGAAAAACTGTTTTTT. Residues: CASMNRGNEKLFF.

There are a few counts of this clone. CDR3 sequence: CASSRGRGQTYEQYF. DNA for the CDR3: TGCGCCAGCAGCCGGGGGCGAGGGCAGACCTACGAGCAGTACTTC. V and J are TRBV4-1 and TRBJ2-7, with D tentatively TRBD1 (6 bases). The CDR3 runs to 15 residues. V lost 4 bases and J lost 2, with 15 bases in between. CDR1 MGHRA and CDR2 YSYEKL come from the germline V gene.

CDR3 sequence reads: CATDGFYGYTF. For the CDR3, the DNA is TGTGCCACCGACGGATTCTATGGCTACACCTTC. The rearrangement links TRBV19 to TRBJ1-2; no firm D call. V lost 10 bases and J 4 bases, leaving 10 bases between the germline ends. Germline V gene lookup returns CDR1 LNHDA and CDR2 SQIVND (reference sequence). The length of the CDR3 is 11 residues.

This chain connects TRBV7-9 to TRBJ2-5; no clear D. In germline, CDR1 is SEHNR, CDR2 FQNEAQ (reference sequence). With 2 bases removed from V and 4 bases from J, the gap between germline ends came to 8 bases. This CDR3 contains 13 residues. The CDR3 bases are TGTGCCAGCAGCTTAAACTATCGAGAGACCCAGTACTTC. Its protein product is CASSLNYRETQYF.

J is TRBJ1-1 and V is TRBV28; D ambiguous. The CDR3 covers 12 residues. CDR1 and CDR2 from the germline V gene are MDHEN and SYDVKM. V was cut by 5 bases and J by 0 bases, with 4 bases left in between. CDR3 loop: CASSGVNTEAFF. The CDR3 DNA reads as TGTGCCAGCAGTGGTGTGAACACTGAAGCTTTCTTT. Drawing the rest from reference TRBV28 and TRBJ1-1, the complete variable domain is DVKVTQSSRYLVKRTGEKVFLECVQDMDHENMFWYRQDPGLGLRLIYFSYDVKMKEKGDIPEGYSVSREKKERFSLILESASTNQTSMYLCASSGVNTEAFFGQGTRLTVV.

The V gene is TRBV25-1, the J gene TRBJ1-4; tentatively, D is TRBD1 (5 bases). Germline V gene data show CDR1 as MGHDK and CDR2 as SYGVNS. V lost 2 bases to trimming and J lost 7 bases, with 11 bases between them. The CDR3 totals 14 residues. CDR3 amino acids: CASSETGLSEKLFF. CDR3 bases: TGTGCCAGCAGTGAAACAGGTTTAAGTGAAAAACTGTTTTTT.